This T cell receptor (beta chain) was recorded in a study of Ad26.COV2.S vaccination and SARS-CoV-2 variants. Study information: Intramuscular Ad26.COV2.S doses were given once or twice, 56 days apart.

Study-wide results and caveats: Following vaccination, spike-specific CD8+ and CD4+ T cell responses reportedly exhibited substantial breadth. Vaccine and placebo recipients had similar non-spike TCR breadth.

Using immunoSEQ multiplex PCR, the repertoire was profiled, and TCRdb retains in-frame clones only, with some absent. The profile shows 440,000 or so clones, roughly 91% of them singletons. A remark on this clone: The antigen is not known.

The sample's treatment: around 19 received Ad26.COV2.S at low or high dose, single or two shots; a few received placebo; per-sample allocation not given. Sampling took place 63 days after the first vaccine or placebo injection. The specimen was peripheral blood, collected in a trial of Ad26.COV2.S vaccine versus placebo. The TCR comes from a person aged 18-60 years who received the Ad26.COV2.S COVID-19 vaccine or a placebo.

Here the CDR3 DNA reads TGCGCCAGCAGCTCCACGCGGGACCGAGCCTACGAGCAGTACTTC. This translates into CASSSTRDRAYEQYF. V usage is TRBV5-1 and J usage is TRBJ2-7, with D tentatively TRBD2 (6 bases). CDR1 SGHRS and CDR2 YFSETQ come from the germline V gene. The CDR3 sequence is 15 residues long. The germline V and J ends were trimmed by 3 bases and 2 bases, with 15 bases remaining between them. Filled out from reference TRBV5-1 and TRBJ2-7, the complete variable domain reads KAGVTQTPRYLIKTRGQQVTLSCSPISGHRSVSWYQQTPGQGLQFLFEYFSETQRNKGNFPGRFSGRQFSNSRSEMNVSTLELGDSALYLCASSSTRDRAYEQYFGPGTRLTVT.